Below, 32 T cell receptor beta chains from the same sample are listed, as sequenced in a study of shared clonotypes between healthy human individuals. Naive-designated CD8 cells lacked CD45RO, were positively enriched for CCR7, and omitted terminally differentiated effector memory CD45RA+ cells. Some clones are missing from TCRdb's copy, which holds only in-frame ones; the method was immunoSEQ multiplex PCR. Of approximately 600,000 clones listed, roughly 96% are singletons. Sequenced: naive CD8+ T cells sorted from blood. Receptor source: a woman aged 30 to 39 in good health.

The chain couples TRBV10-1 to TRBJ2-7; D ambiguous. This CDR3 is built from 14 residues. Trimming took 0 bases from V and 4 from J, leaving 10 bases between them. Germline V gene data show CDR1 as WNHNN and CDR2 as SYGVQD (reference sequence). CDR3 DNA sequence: TGCGCCAGCAGTGAGTCGGGGTCTGCTTACGAGCAGTACTTC. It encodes CASSESGSAYEQYF.

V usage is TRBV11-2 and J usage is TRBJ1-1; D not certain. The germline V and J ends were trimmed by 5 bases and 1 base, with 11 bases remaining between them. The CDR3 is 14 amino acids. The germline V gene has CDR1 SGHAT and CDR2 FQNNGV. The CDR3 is CASSLYSGNTEAFF. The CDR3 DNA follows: TGTGCCAGCAGCCTCTACAGTGGGAACACTGAAGCTTTCTTT.

CDR3 region: CASSLDGAGLAGVDYEQYF. The CDR3, as DNA: TGTGCCAGCAGCTTGGATGGAGCGGGACTAGCGGGAGTGGACTACGAGCAGTACTTC. The V call is TRBV5-8, the J call TRBJ2-7; 14 nucleotides match TRBD2. Germline CDR1 SGHTS, CDR2 YDEGEE. The CDR3 is made up of 19 amino acids. Unmatched junction bases numbered 11, after V lost 0 bases and J lost 3 bases.

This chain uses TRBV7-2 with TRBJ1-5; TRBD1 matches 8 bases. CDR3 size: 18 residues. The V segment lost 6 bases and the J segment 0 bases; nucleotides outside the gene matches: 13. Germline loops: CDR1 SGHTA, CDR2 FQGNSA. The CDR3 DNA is TGTGCCAGCAGTCAGGGGGGGGACAGGCTACATAGCAATCAGCCCCAGCATTTT. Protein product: CASSQGGDRLHSNQPQHF.

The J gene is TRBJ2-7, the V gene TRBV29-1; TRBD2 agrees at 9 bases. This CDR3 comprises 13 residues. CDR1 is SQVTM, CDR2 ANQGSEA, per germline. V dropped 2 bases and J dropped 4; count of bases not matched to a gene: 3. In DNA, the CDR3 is TGCAGCGTTGAACTAGCGGGGAAATACGAGCAGTACTTC. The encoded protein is CSVELAGKYEQYF.

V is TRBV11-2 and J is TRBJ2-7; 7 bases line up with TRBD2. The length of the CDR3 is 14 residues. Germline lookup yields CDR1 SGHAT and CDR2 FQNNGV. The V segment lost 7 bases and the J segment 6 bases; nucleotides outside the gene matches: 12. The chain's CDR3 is CASTSGLDNGEQYF. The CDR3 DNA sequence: TGTGCCAGCACGTCCGGACTAGATAATGGCGAGCAGTACTTC.

The CDR3 DNA reads as TGTGCCAGCAGTGATCGCGGGGAGCTGTTTTTT. This sequence encodes CASSDRGELFF. The J gene is TRBJ2-2, the V gene TRBV2; D ambiguous. This CDR3 has 11 residues. The germline V gene encodes CDR1 SNHLY and CDR2 FYNNEI. The V end was cut by 3 bases, the J end by 7 bases, with 3 bases between.

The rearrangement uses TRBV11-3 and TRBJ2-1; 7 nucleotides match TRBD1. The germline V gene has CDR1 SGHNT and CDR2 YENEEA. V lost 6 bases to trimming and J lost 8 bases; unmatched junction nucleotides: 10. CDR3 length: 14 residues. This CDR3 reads CASSAGGPFDEQFF. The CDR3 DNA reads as TGTGCCAGCAGTGCAGGGGGTCCTTTTGATGAGCAGTTCTTC.

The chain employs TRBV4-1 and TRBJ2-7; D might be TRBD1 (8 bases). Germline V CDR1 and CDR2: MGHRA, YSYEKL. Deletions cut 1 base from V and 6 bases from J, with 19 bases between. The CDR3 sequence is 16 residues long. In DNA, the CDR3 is TGCGCCAGCAGCCAAGCGACTAGTACAGGGGGGGTCGAGCAGTACTTC. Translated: CASSQATSTGGVEQYF.

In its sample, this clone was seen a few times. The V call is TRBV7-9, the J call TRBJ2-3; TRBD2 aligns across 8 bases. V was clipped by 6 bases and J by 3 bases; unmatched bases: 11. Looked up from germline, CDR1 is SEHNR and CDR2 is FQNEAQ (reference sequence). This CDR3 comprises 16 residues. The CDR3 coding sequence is TGTGCCAGCAGGAGAGGGTTAGTAGCGGGAACAGATACGCAGTATTTT. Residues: CASRRGLVAGTDTQYF.

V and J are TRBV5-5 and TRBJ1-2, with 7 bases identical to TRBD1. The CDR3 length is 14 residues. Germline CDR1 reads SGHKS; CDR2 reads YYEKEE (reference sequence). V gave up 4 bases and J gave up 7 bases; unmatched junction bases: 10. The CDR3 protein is CASSERRGRVGYTF. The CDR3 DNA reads TGTGCCAGCAGCGAAAGAAGGGGGCGAGTTGGCTACACCTTC.

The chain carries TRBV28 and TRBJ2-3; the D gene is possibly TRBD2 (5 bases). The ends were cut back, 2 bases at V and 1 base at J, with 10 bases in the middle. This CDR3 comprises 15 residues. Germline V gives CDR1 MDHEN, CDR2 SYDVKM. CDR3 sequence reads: CASSLRGRRTDTQYF. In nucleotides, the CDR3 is TGTGCCAGCAGTTTACGGGGTCGCCGCACAGATACGCAGTATTTT.

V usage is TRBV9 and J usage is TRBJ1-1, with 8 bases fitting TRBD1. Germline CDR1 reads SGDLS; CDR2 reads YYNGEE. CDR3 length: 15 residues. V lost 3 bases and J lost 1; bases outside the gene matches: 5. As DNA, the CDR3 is TGTGCCAGCAGCGCATCAGGGGGCTGGAACACTGAAGCTTTCTTT. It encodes CASSASGGWNTEAFF. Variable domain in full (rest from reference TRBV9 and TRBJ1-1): DSGVTQTPKHLITATGQRVTLRCSPRSGDLSVYWYQQSLDQGLQFLIQYYNGEERAKGNILERFSAQQFPDLHSELNLSSLELGDSALYFCASSASGGWNTEAFFGQGTRLTVV.

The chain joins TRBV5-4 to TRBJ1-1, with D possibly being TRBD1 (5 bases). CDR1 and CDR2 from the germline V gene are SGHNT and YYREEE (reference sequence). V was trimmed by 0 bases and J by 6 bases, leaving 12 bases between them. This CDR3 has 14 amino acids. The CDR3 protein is CASSLEHRGAEAFF. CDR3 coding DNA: TGTGCCAGCAGCTTGGAACATCGGGGGGCTGAAGCTTTCTTT.

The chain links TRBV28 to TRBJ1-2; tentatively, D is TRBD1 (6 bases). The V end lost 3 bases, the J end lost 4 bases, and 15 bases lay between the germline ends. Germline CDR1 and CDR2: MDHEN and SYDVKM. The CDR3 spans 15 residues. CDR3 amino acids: CASSLLGHTIYGYTF. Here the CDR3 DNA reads TGTGCCAGCAGTTTGTTGGGACATACGATCTATGGCTACACCTTC.

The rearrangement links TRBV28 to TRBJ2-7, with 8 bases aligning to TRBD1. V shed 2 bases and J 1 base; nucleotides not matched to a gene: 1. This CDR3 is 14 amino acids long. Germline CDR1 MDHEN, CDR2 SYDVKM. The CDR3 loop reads CASSLRDRSYEQYF. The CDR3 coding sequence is TGTGCCAGCAGTTTAAGGGACAGGTCCTACGAGCAGTACTTC. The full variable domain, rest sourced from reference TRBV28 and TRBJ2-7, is DVKVTQSSRYLVKRTGEKVFLECVQDMDHENMFWYRQDPGLGLRLIYFSYDVKMKEKGDIPEGYSVSREKKERFSLILESASTNQTSMYLCASSLRDRSYEQYFGPGTRLTVT.

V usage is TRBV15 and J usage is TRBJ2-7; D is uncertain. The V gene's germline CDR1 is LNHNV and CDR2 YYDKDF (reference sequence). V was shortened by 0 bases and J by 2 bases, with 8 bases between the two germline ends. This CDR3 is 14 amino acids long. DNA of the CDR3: TGTGCCACCAGCAGAGAGGGCAGTACCTACGAGCAGTACTTC. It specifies CATSREGSTYEQYF.

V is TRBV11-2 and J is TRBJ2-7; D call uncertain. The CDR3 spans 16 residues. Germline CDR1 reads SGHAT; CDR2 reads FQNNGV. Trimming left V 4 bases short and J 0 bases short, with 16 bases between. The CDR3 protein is CASSSRTGPSSYEQYF. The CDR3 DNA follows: TGTGCCAGCAGCTCCCGAACCGGCCCGAGCTCCTACGAGCAGTACTTC.

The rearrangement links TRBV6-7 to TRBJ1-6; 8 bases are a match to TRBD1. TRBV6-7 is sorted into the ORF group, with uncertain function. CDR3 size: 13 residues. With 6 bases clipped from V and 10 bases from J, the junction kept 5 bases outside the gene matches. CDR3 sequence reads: CASRRGTGSPLHF. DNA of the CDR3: TGTGCCAGCAGACGGGGGACAGGATCACCCCTCCACTTT.

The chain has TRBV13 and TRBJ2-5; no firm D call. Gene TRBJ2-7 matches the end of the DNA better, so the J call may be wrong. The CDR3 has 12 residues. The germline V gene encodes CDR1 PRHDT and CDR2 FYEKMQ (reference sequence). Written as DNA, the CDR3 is TGTGCCAGCAGCTTCACTGCCTACGAGCAGTACTTC. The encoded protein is CASSFTAYEQYF.

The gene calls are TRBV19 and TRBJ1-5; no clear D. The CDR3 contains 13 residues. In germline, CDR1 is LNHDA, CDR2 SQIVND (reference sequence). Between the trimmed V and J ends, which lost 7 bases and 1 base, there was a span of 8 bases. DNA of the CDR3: TGTGCCAGTAAAGAGGGAAGCAATCAGCCCCAGCATTTT. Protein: CASKEGSNQPQHF.

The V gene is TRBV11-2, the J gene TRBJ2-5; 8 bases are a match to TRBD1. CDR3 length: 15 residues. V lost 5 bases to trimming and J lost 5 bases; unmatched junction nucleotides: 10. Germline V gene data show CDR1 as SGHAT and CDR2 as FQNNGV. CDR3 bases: TGTGCCAGCAGCCAAGGGGACAGGTATATGGAGACCCAGTACTTC. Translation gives CASSQGDRYMETQYF.

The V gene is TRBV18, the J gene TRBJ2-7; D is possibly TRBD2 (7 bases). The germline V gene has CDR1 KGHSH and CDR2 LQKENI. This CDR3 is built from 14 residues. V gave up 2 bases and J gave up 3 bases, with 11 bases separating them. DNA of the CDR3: TGTGCCAGCTCACCAGGGGGCGGGGGCTACGAGCAGTACTTC. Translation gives CASSPGGGGYEQYF.

CDR3 sequence reads: CASSPGGVYYEQYF. DNA for the CDR3: TGTGCCAGCAGTCCCGGGGGGGTTTACTACGAGCAGTACTTC. The V gene is TRBV27, the J gene TRBJ2-7, with 8 bases matching TRBD2. The germline gives CDR1 MNHEY, CDR2 SMNVEV (reference sequence). The V segment lost 5 bases and the J segment 3 bases; nucleotides outside the gene matches: 6. The CDR3 spans 14 residues.

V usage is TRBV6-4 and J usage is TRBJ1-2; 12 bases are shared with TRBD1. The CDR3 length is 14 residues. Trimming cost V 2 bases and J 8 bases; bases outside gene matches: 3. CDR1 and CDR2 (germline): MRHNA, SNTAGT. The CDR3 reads CASSDGTGGRGYTF. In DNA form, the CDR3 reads TGTGCCAGCAGTGACGGGACAGGGGGCCGCGGCTACACCTTC.

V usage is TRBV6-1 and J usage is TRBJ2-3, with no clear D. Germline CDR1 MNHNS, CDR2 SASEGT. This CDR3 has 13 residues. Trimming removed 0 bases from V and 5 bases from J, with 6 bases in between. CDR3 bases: TGTGCCAGCAGTGAAGCGGGTCTAGATACGCAGTATTTT. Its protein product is CASSEAGLDTQYF.

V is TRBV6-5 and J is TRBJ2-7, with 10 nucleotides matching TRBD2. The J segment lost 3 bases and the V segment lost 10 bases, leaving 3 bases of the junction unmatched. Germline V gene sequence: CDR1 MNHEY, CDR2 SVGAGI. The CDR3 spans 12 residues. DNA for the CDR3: TGTGCCACCCGGACTAGCGGCTACGAGCAGTACTTC. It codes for CATRTSGYEQYF.

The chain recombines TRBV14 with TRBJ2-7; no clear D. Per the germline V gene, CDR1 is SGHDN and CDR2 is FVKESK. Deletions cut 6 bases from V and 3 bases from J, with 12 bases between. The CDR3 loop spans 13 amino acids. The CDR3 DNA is TGTGCCAGCAGTCTCGACGAGGACTACGAGCAGTACTTC. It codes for CASSLDEDYEQYF.

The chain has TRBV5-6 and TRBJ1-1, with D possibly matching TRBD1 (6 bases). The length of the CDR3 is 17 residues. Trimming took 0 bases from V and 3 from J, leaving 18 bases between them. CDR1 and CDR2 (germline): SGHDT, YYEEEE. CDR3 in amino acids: CASSLGIVVGQYTEAFF. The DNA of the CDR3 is TGTGCCAGCAGCTTGGGGATTGTGGTAGGACAGTACACTGAAGCTTTCTTT. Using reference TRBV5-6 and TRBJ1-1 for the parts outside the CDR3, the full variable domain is DAGVTQSPTHLIKTRGQQVTLRCSPKSGHDTVSWYQQALGQGPQFIFQYYEEEERQRGNFPDRFSGHQFPNYSSELNVNALLLGDSALYLCASSLGIVVGQYTEAFFGQGTRLTVV.

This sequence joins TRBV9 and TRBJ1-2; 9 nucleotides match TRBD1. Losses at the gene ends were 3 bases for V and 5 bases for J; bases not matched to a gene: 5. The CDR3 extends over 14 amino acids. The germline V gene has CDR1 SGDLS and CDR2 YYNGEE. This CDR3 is CASSGWTGDYGYTF. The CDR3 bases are TGTGCCAGCAGCGGATGGACAGGGGATTATGGCTACACCTTC.

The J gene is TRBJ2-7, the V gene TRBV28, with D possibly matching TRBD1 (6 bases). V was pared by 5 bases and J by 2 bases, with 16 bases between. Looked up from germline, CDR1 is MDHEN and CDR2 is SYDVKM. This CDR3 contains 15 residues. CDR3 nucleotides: TGTGCCAGCAGTACGCCCCGACAGGAACCCTACGAGCAGTACTTC. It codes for CASSTPRQEPYEQYF.

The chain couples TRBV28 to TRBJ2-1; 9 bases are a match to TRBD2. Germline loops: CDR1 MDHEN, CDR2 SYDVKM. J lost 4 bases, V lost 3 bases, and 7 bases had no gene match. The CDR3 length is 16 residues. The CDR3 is CASSFRGLAGYNEQFF. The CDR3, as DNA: TGTGCCAGCAGTTTCAGGGGACTAGCAGGATACAATGAGCAGTTCTTC.